These T cell receptor beta chains were read from a single sample in a study of blood T cell repertoires in COVID-19. Only in-frame clones appear in the TCRdb table, and some are missing; sequencing was by immunoSEQ multiplex PCR. The sample lists around 200,000 clones, 89% seen once, with roughly 2.4% in the top ten. The sample consisted of PBMCs or T cells enriched from blood (not recorded which). These receptors originate from a woman between 40 and 55 years old with acute COVID-19. The CDR3 runs from the conserved cysteine through the conserved F or W. D genes are given only for firm matches. Not all rows give a size; the values are once, few, many and, for expanded clones, a class.

- | TRBJ2-2 | TRBV3-1/TRBV3-2 | - | CASSQGVGAGELFF | TGTGCCAGCAGCCAAGGAGTCGGGGCCGGGGAGCTGTTTTTT
- | TRBJ2-1 | TRBV4-3 | TRBD1 | CASSQDGGQSSYNEQFF | TGCGCCAGCAGCCAAGATGGGGGACAGAGCTCCTACAATGAGCAGTTCTTC
- | TRBJ1-2 | TRBV24-1 | TRBD1 | CATSNPGTGGHGYTF | TGTGCCACCAGTAATCCCGGGACAGGGGGCCATGGCTACACCTTC
- | TRBJ2-3 | TRBV9 | TRBD1 | CASSPGTGGPTDTQYF | TGTGCCAGCAGCCCCGGGACAGGGGGCCCCACAGATACGCAGTATTTT
- | TRBJ2-7 | TRBV5-1 | TRBD1 | CASSLWTGSSSEQYF | TGCGCCAGCAGCTTATGGACAGGGAGTTCGTCCGAGCAGTACTTC
- | TRBJ2-1 | TRBV5-4 | TRBD1 | CASSRGTGPSYNEQFF | TGTGCCAGCAGCCGGGGGACAGGACCTTCCTACAATGAGCAGTTCTTC
- | TRBJ1-1 | TRBV6-1 | - | CASSESGMNTEAFF | TGTGCCAGCAGTGAATCAGGAATGAACACTGAAGCTTTCTTT
once | TRBJ1-1 | TRBV10-3 | - | CAISEVVGTSTFF | TGTGCCATCAGTGAGGTTGTTGGGACATCGACTTTCTTT
- | TRBJ1-2 | TRBV27 | TRBD1 | CASSLSSRDSYGYTF | TGTGCCAGCAGTTTATCTTCCAGGGACAGCTATGGCTACACCTTC
- | TRBJ2-7 | TRBV2 | - | CASSALNAGPGTVSYEQYF | TGTGCCAGCAGCGCTTTAAACGCGGGACCCGGGACAGTCTCCTACGAGCAGTACTTC
once | TRBJ2-1 | TRBV11-2 | TRBD2 | CASSPQNSGTSGANEQFF | TGTGCCAGCAGCCCTCAGAACTCCGGGACTAGCGGGGCTAATGAGCAGTTCTTC
- | TRBJ2-5 | TRBV29-1 | - | CSVAAGQETQYF | TGCAGCGTTGCTGCGGGGCAAGAGACCCAGTACTTC
- | TRBJ2-3 | TRBV7-2 | TRBD2 | CASSSGLAGGQWDTDTQYF | TGTGCCAGCAGCTCCGGACTAGCGGGAGGGCAGTGGGACACAGATACGCAGTATTTT
once | TRBJ2-2 | TRBV3-1/TRBV3-2 | TRBD1 | CASSLPPGQPNTGELFF | TGTGCCAGCAGCCTACCACCGGGACAGCCGAACACCGGGGAGCTGTTTTTT
- | TRBJ1-6 | TRBV11-2 | TRBD1 | CASSPFLGLDRGNSPLHF | TGTGCCAGCAGCCCTTTCCTGGGCCTCGACAGGGGTAATTCACCCCTCCACTTT
- | TRBJ2-2 | TRBV19 | - | CASSWSVVELFF | TGTGCCAGTAGTTGGTCGGTGGTGGAGCTGTTTTTT
- | TRBJ2-2 | TRBV11-3 | - | CASSLGADPSGELFF | TGTGCCAGCAGCTTGGGGGCGGACCCATCCGGGGAGCTGTTTTTT
- | TRBJ2-1 | TRBV15 | TRBD1 | CATSAGGAYNEQFF | TGTGCCACCAGCGCAGGGGGCGCCTACAATGAGCAGTTCTTC
- | TRBJ2-1 | TRBV7-8 | - | CASSLGGGAAYNEQFF | TGTGCCAGCAGCTTAGGTGGGGGGGCCGCCTACAATGAGCAGTTCTTC
- | TRBJ2-2 | TRBV12-5 | - | CARGDFTAGELFF | TGTGCTAGGGGGGACTTCACCGCCGGGGAGCTGTTTTTT
- | TRBJ1-2 | TRBV4-1 | TRBD1 | CASSQETWTGTPYGYTF | TGCGCCAGCAGCCAAGAAACGTGGACAGGAACCCCATATGGCTACACCTTC
- | TRBJ2-1 | TRBV28 | TRBD2 | CASSGTRNWGEQFF | TGTGCCAGCAGTGGGACTAGAAATTGGGGTGAGCAGTTCTTC
- | TRBJ1-6 | TRBV5-6 | TRBD1 | CASSHRGLAYNSPLHF | TGTGCCAGCAGCCACAGGGGGCTCGCCTATAATTCACCCCTCCACTTT
- | TRBJ1-4 | TRBV19 | - | CASRHSLNEKLFF | TGTGCCTCGAGGCACTCCCTTAATGAAAAACTGTTTTTT
few | TRBJ2-1 | TRBV5-1 | TRBD1 | CASSLVPPGQGVNEQFF | TGCGCCAGCAGCTTGGTTCCCCCGGGACAGGGGGTAAATGAGCAGTTCTTC
- | TRBJ2-1 | TRBV4-2 | TRBD2 | CASSQEASGRNEQFF | TGTGCCAGCAGCCAAGAGGCTAGCGGGAGGAATGAGCAGTTCTTC
few | TRBJ2-3 | TRBV4-1 | TRBD1 | CASSQSGTGGTDTQYF | TGCGCCAGCAGCCAAAGTGGGACAGGGGGCACAGATACGCAGTATTTT
- | TRBJ2-5 | TRBV5-4 | TRBD2 | CASSLSGLARQETQYF | TGTGCCAGCAGCTTAAGTGGACTAGCGAGACAAGAGACCCAGTACTTC
once | TRBJ1-2 | TRBV14 | TRBD1 | CASSPWTGYGYTF | TGTGCCAGCAGCCCCTGGACAGGGTATGGCTACACCTTC
- | TRBJ1-5 | TRBV4-3 | TRBD1 | CASSNRGGNQPQHF | TGCGCCAGCAGCAACAGGGGGGGCAATCAGCCCCAGCATTTT
- | TRBJ2-1 | TRBV28 | - | CASSLQLDYNEQFF | TGTGCCAGCAGTTTACAACTAGATTACAATGAGCAGTTCTTC
- | TRBJ2-7 | TRBV27 | TRBD1 | CASSSTGDPSYEQYF | TGTGCCAGCAGTTCCACAGGGGACCCCTCCTACGAGCAGTACTTC
- | TRBJ2-4 | TRBV19 | - | CASSTSPRGFQYF | TGTGCCAGTAGTACGTCCCCTCGGGGGTTTCAGTACTTC
- | TRBJ2-1 | TRBV6-5 | TRBD2 | CASSSPTSGGQFF | TGTGCCAGCAGTTCCCCGACTAGCGGGGGACAGTTCTTC
once | TRBJ2-1 | TRBV11-2 | - | CASSPGAGRRDEQFF | TGTGCCAGCAGCCCCGGCGCGGGGCGAAGGGATGAGCAGTTCTTC
- | TRBJ2-1 | TRBV4-3 | TRBD2 | CASSLREGAYNEQFF | TGCGCCAGCAGCCTGCGGGAGGGCGCCTACAATGAGCAGTTCTTC
once | TRBJ2-5 | TRBV4-1 | - | CASSQERAAGGTQYF | TGCGCCAGCAGCCAGGAGCGGGCCGCCGGGGGGACCCAGTACTTC
- | TRBJ1-2 | TRBV2 | - | CASSEEQGSYGYTF | TGTGCCAGCAGCGAGGAACAGGGCTCCTATGGCTACACCTTC
- | TRBJ1-2 | TRBV7-2 | - | CASSRAGGGVRGYTF | TGTGCCAGCAGCCGCGCGGGAGGGGGAGTGAGGGGCTACACCTTC
- | TRBJ2-7 | TRBV1 | - | CTSSQERRVTGRYEQYF | TGCACCAGCAGCCAAGAAAGGCGCGTCACAGGGCGCTACGAGCAGTACTTC
- | TRBJ1-1 | TRBV2 | TRBD1 | CASSAPDRAENTEAFF | TGTGCCAGCAGCGCCCCGGACAGGGCCGAAAACACTGAAGCTTTCTTT
- | TRBJ1-4 | TRBV9 | TRBD1 | CASSPGQGSATNEKLFF | TGTGCCAGCAGCCCAGGACAGGGGAGCGCAACTAATGAAAAACTGTTTTTT
- | TRBJ2-7 | TRBV27 | - | CASSSYRESSHEQYF | TGTGCCAGCAGTTCTTACAGGGAGAGCAGCCACGAGCAGTACTTC
few | TRBJ2-2 | TRBV27 | TRBD1 | CASSLQGALGGELFF | TGTGCCAGCAGTTTACAGGGGGCGCTGGGCGGGGAGCTGTTTTTT
- | TRBJ2-7 | TRBV4-3 | TRBD2 | CASSQVAGVGYEQYF | TGCGCCAGCAGCCAAGTGGCGGGAGTTGGATACGAGCAGTACTTC
- | TRBJ2-7 | TRBV2 | - | CASKFGGSYEQYF | TGTGCCAGCAAATTCGGGGGCTCCTACGAGCAGTACTTC
- | TRBJ2-3 | TRBV28 | - | CASSFELGTPSTDTQYF | TGTGCCAGCAGTTTCGAACTGGGGACTCCAAGCACAGATACGCAGTATTTT
- | TRBJ2-5 | TRBV2 | TRBD2 | CASSSRSGGASETQYF | TGTGCCAGCAGTTCCCGTAGCGGGGGGGCCTCTGAGACCCAGTACTTC
- | TRBJ1-6 | TRBV30 | - | CAWSRGQRNSPLHF | TGTGCCTGGAGTCGAGGCCAGCGGAATTCACCCCTCCACTTT
- | TRBJ2-2 | TRBV27 | - | CASKAGREGRTGELFF | TGTGCCAGCAAAGCCGGACGAGAGGGCCGCACCGGGGAGCTGTTTTTT